This T cell receptor beta chain was found in a study of cytomegalovirus exposure and HLA in healthy donors. Study results and limitations: The analysis excluded some indistinguishable V segments, including TRBV6-2 and TRBV6-3. Later analysis suggested most CMV-associated TCR beta chains were HLA-restricted. In a later analysis, TCR association rates varied by HLA locus: DRB1 most, HLA-C fewest.

The primer mix had 60 Vbeta and 13 Jbeta primers. Original processing notes: The authors later counted 65 million to 90 million unique TCR beta chains, approximately 12 million of them shared. The assay was immunoSEQ multiplex PCR, and TCRdb's table has in-frame clones only and misses some. Clone size and the V and J calls come from that table; the DNA yielded D and trimming. The repertoire holds about 140,000 clones, approximately 84% seen once, with 1.4% in the top ten. The CDR3 has 16 amino acids. V lost 5 bases and J lost 3, with 16 bases in between. The V gene's germline CDR1 is SGHVS and CDR2 FNYEAQ. Notes on this clone: Its cognate antigen is unknown.

Source material: PBMCs. This receptor was taken from a man aged 25-45 years in good health and CMV-seropositive. The chain recombines TRBV7-6 with TRBJ2-2, with D perhaps TRBD2 (5 bases). The CDR3 nucleotides read TGTGCCAGCAGCCGTACCCCGGCGAGGGACACCGGGGAGCTGTTTTTT. This gives the protein CASSRTPARDTGELFF.